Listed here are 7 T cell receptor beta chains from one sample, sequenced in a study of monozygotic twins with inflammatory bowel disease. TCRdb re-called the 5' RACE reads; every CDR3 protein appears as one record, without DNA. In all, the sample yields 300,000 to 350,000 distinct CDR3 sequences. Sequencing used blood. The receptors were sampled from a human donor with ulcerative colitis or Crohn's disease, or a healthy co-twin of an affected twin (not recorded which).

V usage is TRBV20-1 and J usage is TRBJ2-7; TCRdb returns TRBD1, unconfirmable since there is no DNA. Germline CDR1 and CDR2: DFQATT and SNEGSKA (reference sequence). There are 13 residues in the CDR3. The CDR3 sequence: CSARKTGAPEQYF.

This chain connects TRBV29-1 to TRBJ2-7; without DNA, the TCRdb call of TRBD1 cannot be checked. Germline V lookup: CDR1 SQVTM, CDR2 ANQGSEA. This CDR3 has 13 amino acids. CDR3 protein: CSVVGAHSYEQYF.

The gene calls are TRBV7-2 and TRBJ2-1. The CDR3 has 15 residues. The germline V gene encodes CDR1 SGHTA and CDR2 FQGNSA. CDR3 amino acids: CASSLGAAQYNEQFF.

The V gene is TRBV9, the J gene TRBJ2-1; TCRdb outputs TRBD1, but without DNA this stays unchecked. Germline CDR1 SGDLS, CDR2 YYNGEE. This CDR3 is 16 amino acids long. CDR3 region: CASSPFYGGEHNEQFF.

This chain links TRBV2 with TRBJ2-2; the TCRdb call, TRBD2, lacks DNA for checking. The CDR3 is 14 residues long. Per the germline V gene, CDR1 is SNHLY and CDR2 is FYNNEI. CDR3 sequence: CASTSGRPPGELFF.

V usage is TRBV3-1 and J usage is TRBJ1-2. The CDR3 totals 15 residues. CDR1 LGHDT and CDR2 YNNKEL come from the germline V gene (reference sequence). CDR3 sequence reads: CASSRGQLANYGYTF.

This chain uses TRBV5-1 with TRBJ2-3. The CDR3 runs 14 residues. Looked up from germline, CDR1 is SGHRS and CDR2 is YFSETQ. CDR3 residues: CASSVGPSTDTQYF.